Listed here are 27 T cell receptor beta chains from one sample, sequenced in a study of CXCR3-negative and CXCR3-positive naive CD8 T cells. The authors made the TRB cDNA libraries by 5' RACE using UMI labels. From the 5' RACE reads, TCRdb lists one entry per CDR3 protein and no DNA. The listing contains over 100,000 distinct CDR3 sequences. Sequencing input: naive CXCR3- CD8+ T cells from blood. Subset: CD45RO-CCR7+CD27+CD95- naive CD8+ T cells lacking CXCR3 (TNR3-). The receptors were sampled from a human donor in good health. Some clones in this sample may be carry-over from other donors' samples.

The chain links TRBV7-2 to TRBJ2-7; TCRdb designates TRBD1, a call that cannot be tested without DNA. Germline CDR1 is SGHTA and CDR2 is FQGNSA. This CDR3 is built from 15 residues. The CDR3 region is CASSLHRDAGYEQYF.

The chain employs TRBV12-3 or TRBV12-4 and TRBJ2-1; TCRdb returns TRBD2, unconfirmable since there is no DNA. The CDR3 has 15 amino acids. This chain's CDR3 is CASSFGGRYYNEQFF.

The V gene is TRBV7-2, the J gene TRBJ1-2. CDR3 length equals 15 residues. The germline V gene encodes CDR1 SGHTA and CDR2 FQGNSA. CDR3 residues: CASSLVTDSFYGYTF.

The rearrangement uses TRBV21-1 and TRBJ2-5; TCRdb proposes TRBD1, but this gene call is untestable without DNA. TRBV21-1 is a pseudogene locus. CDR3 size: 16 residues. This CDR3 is CASSKINGTGLETQYF.

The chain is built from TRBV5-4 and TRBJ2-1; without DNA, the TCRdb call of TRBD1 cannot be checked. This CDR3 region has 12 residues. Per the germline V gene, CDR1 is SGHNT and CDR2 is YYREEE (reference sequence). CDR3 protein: CASSNGGGEQFF.

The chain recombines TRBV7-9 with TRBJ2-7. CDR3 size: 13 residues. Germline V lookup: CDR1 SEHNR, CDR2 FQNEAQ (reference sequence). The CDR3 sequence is CASSLDPSYEQYF.

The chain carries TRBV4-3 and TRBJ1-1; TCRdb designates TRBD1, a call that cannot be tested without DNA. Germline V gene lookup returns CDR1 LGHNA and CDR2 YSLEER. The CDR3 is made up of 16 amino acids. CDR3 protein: CDSSQEGQGAVTEAFF.

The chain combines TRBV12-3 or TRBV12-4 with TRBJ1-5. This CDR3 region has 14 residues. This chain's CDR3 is CASSFGYSNQPQHF.

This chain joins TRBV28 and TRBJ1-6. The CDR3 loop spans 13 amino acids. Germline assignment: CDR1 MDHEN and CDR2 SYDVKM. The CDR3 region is CASSFPRRSPLHF. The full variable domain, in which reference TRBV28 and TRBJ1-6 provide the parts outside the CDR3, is DVKVTQSSRYLVKRTGEKVFLECVQDMDHENMFWYRQDPGLGLRLIYFSYDVKMKEKGDIPEGYSVSREKKERFSLILESASTNQTSMYLCASSFPRRSPLHFGNGTRLTVT.

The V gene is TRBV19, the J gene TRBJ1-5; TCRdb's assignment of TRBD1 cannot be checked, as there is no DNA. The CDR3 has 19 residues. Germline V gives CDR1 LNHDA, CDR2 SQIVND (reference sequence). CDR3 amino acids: CASSPDRGRRRYSNQPQHF. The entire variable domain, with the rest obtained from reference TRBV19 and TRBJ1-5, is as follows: DGGITQSPKYLFRKEGQNVTLSCEQNLNHDAMYWYRQDPGQGLRLIYYSQIVNDFQKGDIAEGYSVSREKKESFPLTVTSAQKNPTAFYLCASSPDRGRRRYSNQPQHFGDGTRLSIL.

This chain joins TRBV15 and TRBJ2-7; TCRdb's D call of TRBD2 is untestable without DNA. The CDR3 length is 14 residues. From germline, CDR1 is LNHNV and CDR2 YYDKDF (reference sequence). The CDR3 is CATGGTSDRYEQYF.

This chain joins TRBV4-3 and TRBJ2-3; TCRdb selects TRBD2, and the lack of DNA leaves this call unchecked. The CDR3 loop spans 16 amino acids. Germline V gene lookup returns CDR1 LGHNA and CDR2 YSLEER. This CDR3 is CASSLGLAGGSDTQYF.

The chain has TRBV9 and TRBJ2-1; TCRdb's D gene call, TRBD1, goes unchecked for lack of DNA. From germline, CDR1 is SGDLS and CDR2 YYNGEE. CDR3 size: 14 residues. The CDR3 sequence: CASSVRGDYNEQFF.

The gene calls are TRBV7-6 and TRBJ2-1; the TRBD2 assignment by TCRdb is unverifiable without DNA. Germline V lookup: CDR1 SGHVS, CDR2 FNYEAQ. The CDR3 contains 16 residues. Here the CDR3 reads CASTRRTSGSSDEQFF.

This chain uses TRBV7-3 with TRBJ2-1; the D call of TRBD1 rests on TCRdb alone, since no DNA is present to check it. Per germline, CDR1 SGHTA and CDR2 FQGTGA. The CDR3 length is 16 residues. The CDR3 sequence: CASSQVTGRSYNEQFF.

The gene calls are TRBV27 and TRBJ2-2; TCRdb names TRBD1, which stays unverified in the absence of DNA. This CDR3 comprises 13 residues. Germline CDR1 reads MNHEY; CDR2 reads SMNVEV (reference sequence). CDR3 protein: CASSNRGTGELFF.

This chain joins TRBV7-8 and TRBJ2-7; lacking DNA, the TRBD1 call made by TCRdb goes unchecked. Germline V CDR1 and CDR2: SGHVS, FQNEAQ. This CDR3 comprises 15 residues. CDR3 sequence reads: CASRDLTGGGYEQYF. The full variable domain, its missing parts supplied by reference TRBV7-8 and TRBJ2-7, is GAGVSQSPRYKVAKRGQDVALRCDPISGHVSLFWYQQALGQGPEFLTYFQNEAQLDKSGLPSDRFFAERPEGSVSTLKIQRTQQEDSAVYLCASRDLTGGGYEQYFGPGTRLTVT.

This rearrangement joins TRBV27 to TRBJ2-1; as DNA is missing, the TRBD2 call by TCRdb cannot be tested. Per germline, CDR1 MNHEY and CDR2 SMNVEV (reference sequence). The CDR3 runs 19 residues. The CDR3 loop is CASSLSPIAGLAANNEQLF.

The CDR3 sequence: CASSWTGGPYEQYF. V gene TRBV5-5 combines with J gene TRBJ2-7; TCRdb's assignment of TRBD1 cannot be checked, as there is no DNA. The length of the CDR3 is 14 residues. Germline lookup yields CDR1 SGHKS and CDR2 YYEKEE (reference sequence).

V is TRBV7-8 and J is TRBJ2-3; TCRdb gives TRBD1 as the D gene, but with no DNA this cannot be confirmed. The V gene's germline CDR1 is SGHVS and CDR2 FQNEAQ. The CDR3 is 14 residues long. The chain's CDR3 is CASSLDRGTDTQYF. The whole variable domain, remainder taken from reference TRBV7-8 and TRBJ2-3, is GAGVSQSPRYKVAKRGQDVALRCDPISGHVSLFWYQQALGQGPEFLTYFQNEAQLDKSGLPSDRFFAERPEGSVSTLKIQRTQQEDSAVYLCASSLDRGTDTQYFGPGTRLTVL.

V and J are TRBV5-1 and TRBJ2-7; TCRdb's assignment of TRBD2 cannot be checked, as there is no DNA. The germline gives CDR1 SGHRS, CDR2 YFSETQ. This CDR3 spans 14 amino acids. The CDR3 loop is CASSEGGPSYEQYF.

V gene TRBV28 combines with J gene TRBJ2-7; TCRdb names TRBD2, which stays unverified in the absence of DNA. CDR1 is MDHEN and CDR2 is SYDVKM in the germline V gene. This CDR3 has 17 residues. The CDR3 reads CASSSPSLGLAVHEQYF.

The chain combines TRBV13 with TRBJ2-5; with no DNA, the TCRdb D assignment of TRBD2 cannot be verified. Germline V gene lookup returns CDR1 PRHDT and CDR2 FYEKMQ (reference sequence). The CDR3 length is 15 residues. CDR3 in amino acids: CASSQWALIQETQYF.

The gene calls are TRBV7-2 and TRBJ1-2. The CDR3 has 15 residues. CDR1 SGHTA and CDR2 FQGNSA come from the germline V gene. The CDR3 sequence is CASPALQSALYGYTF.

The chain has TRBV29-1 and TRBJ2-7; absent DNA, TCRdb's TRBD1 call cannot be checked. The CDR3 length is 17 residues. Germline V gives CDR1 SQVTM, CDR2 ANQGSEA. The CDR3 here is CSVEGPGRDSVYYEQYF.

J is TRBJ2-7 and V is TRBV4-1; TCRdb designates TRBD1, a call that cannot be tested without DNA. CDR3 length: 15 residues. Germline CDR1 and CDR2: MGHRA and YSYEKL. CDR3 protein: CASSPGRFTEYEQYF.

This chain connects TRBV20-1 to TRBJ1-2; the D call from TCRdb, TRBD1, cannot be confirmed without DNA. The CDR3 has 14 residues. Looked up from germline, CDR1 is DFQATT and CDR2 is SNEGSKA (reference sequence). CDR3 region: CSARGGDREDGYTF.